This T cell receptor (beta chain) emerged from a study of T cell repertoires in cytomegalovirus infection. Looking at the study overall: The study used recently identified HLA-C-restricted and well-studied HLA-B-restricted CMV epitopes. It was the public TCR beta signatures that indicated both CMV infection and matching HLA type.

TCRdb ran MiXCR on the reads and lists one entry per CDR3 protein. The sample records 400,000 to 600,000 distinct CDR3 sequences, roughly 46% being singletons. This clonotype was observed a handful of times. Its cognate antigen is unknown. Whole-study results and caveats: Cumulative frequency (of public TCR beta family members) identified carriers of CMV plus the relevant HLA. What dominated the ex vivo response were HLA-C-restricted CMV-specific TCR beta clonotypes.

This CDR3 contains 13 residues. Germline loops: CDR1 SGHAT, CDR2 FQNNGV. Trimming pared 2 bases from V and 7 bases from J, leaving 11 bases between. Material: cultured PBMCs, obtained from culture after CMV antigen stimulation. The chain recombines TRBV11-2 with TRBJ1-2; tentative D call: TRBD1 (5 bases). The sequence derives from a human donor in good health (CMV status not recorded). Some clones in this sample may be carry-over from other donors' samples. CDR3 amino acids: CASSLWGLGGYTF. The CDR3 coding sequence is TGTGCCAGCAGCTTATGGGGACTAGGTGGCTACACCTTC.